A single sample is the source of the 19 T cell receptor beta chains below, sequenced in a study of shared clonotypes between healthy human individuals (dated by TCRdb to the early 2020s). Libraries were made using the immunoSEQ multiplex PCR assay. The source is immuneACCESS, and TCRdb retained only in-frame sequences with V and J called. Part of the clones is not carried over; for the studies checked, unresolved V genes explain less than half of this, and the remainder is unexplained. For this sample there are under 650,000 clones; about 96% appear just once. The top ten constitute about 0.057% of the sample. Source material: naive CD4+ T cells sorted from blood. Read against the paper, the sample's cell subset or site label means: CD45RA+ positively selected. The origin of the receptors is a woman in her twenties or thirties in good health.

This CDR3 reads CASSPFRDGVNTEAFF. In nucleotides, the CDR3 is TGTGCCAGCAGCCCCTTCCGGGACGGAGTGAACACTGAAGCTTTCTTT. The rearrangement joins TRBV7-9 to TRBJ1-1, with D possibly matching TRBD1 (5 bases). This CDR3 is 16 amino acids long. Germline assignment: CDR1 SEHNR and CDR2 FQNEAQ (reference sequence). V gave up 5 bases and J gave up 0 bases, with 16 bases separating them.

The chain is built from TRBV15 and TRBJ2-7, with 7 nucleotides matching TRBD2. The trim removed 0 bases at V and 1 base at J, leaving 0 bases unmatched. CDR1 and CDR2 (germline): LNHNV, YYDKDF (reference sequence). The CDR3 consists of 14 residues. This CDR3 is CATSRERGSYEQYF. In DNA, the CDR3 is TGTGCCACCAGCAGAGAGCGGGGGTCCTACGAGCAGTACTTC. Using reference TRBV15 and TRBJ2-7 for the parts outside the CDR3, the full variable domain is DAMVIQNPRYQVTQFGKPVTLSCSQTLNHNVMYWYQQKSSQAPKLLFHYYDKDFNNEADTPDNFQSRRPNTSFCFLDIRSPGLGDTAMYLCATSRERGSYEQYFGPGTRLTVT.

The gene calls are TRBV6-1 and TRBJ2-1, with TRBD2 matching 10 bases. V gave up 4 bases and J gave up 10 bases; unmatched junction bases: 13. Germline assignment: CDR1 MNHNS and CDR2 SASEGT. The CDR3 spans 16 residues. The CDR3 DNA sequence: TGTGCCAGCAGTGGGACCGGGACTAGCGTAATAGGGGAGCAGTTCTTC. This translates into CASSGTGTSVIGEQFF.

The V and J genes are TRBV5-6 and TRBJ2-7; D remains unclear. CDR1 and CDR2 from the germline V gene are SGHDT and YYEEEE. V was shortened by 1 base and J by 2 bases, with 10 bases between the two germline ends. The CDR3 consists of 14 residues. The CDR3 is CASSLFQRPYEQYF. CDR3 coding DNA: TGTGCCAGCAGCTTGTTCCAGCGTCCCTACGAGCAGTACTTC.

The chain has TRBV7-3 and TRBJ2-3; TRBD1 matches 8 bases. After removal of 2 bases from V and 2 bases from J, the junction contained 9 bases not matched to a gene. Germline V gene lookup returns CDR1 SGHTA and CDR2 FQGTGA. CDR3 length equals 17 residues. The CDR3 spells CASSLGPRQGLTDTQYF. CDR3 DNA sequence: TGTGCCAGCAGCTTAGGTCCTCGACAGGGGCTCACAGATACGCAGTATTTT.

The rearrangement links TRBV11-3 to TRBJ2-3; D unclear. V lost 5 bases to trimming and J lost 0 bases, with 9 bases between them. This CDR3 contains 14 residues. CDR1 and CDR2 from the germline V gene are SGHNT and YENEEA. CDR3 in amino acids: CASSLTPSTDTQYF. The CDR3 nucleotides are TGTGCCAGCAGCCTGACTCCTAGCACAGATACGCAGTATTTT.

The chain employs TRBV18 and TRBJ1-4; D is uncertain. In germline, CDR1 is KGHSH, CDR2 LQKENI. With 5 bases removed from V and 0 bases from J, the gap between germline ends came to 10 bases. The CDR3 is made up of 15 amino acids. The CDR3: CASSTPFATNEKLFF. The CDR3 DNA reads as TGTGCCAGCTCAACCCCTTTCGCAACTAATGAAAAACTGTTTTTT. The full variable domain, with the rest looked up from reference TRBV18 and TRBJ1-4, is NAGVMQNPRHLVRRRGQEARLRCSPMKGHSHVYWYRQLPEEGLKFMVYLQKENIIDESGMPKERFSAEFPKEGPSILRIQQVVRGDSAAYFCASSTPFATNEKLFFGSGTQLSVL.

V usage is TRBV6-1 and J usage is TRBJ1-2; D uncertain. V was cut by 2 bases and J by 2 bases, with 15 bases left in between. The CDR3 spans 16 residues. From germline, CDR1 is MNHNS and CDR2 SASEGT. CDR3 sequence reads: CASSEFWYSPNYGYTF. CDR3 DNA sequence: TGTGCCAGCAGTGAATTCTGGTACAGCCCAAACTATGGCTACACCTTC.

This clone was picked up one time. CDR3 coding DNA: TGCGCCAGCAGCTTGGCGGAGGGGAACACCGGGGAGCTGTTTTTT. Its protein is CASSLAEGNTGELFF. The genes are TRBV5-1 and TRBJ2-2, with D possibly being TRBD2 (6 bases). The V and J ends lost 0 bases and 1 base respectively, with 7 bases between them. Germline V lookup: CDR1 SGHRS, CDR2 YFSETQ. CDR3 size: 15 residues.

J is TRBJ2-1 and V is TRBV5-1; the D is unclear. V lost 4 bases to trimming and J lost 3 bases, with 8 bases between them. CDR3 length equals 13 residues. Germline loops: CDR1 SGHRS, CDR2 YFSETQ. The CDR3: CASSPGLYNEQFF. CDR3 coding DNA: TGCGCCAGCAGCCCCGGGCTCTACAATGAGCAGTTCTTC.

The gene calls are TRBV18 and TRBJ2-7, with D perhaps matching TRBD2 (6 bases). The CDR3 length is 16 residues. V dropped 4 bases and J dropped 0 bases, with 16 bases sitting between them. CDR1 is KGHSH and CDR2 is LQKENI in the germline V gene. Written as DNA, the CDR3 is TGTGCCAGCTCACTGACGCCCGGGAGATCCTCCTACGAGCAGTACTTC. The encoded protein is CASSLTPGRSSYEQYF. The whole variable domain, remainder taken from reference TRBV18 and TRBJ2-7, is NAGVMQNPRHLVRRRGQEARLRCSPMKGHSHVYWYRQLPEEGLKFMVYLQKENIIDESGMPKERFSAEFPKEGPSILRIQQVVRGDSAAYFCASSLTPGRSSYEQYFGPGTRLTVT.

A remark on this clone: Distinct nucleotide sequences in the sample also encode this CDR3. V and J are TRBV28 and TRBJ1-1, with TRBD1 matching 11 bases. V was pared by 8 bases and J by 4 bases, with 0 bases of the junction left unmatched. This CDR3 region has 12 residues. Germline V gives CDR1 MDHEN, CDR2 SYDVKM. CDR3 DNA: TGTGCCAGCGGGACAGGGGGCACTGAAGCTTTCTTT. It specifies CASGTGGTEAFF.

The rearrangement links TRBV19 to TRBJ2-5; D unclear. The end of the DNA aligns better with TRBJ2-7, so the J call may be wrong. Germline CDR1 reads LNHDA; CDR2 reads SQIVND (reference sequence). The CDR3 extends over 13 amino acids. In nucleotides, the CDR3 is TGTGCCAGTAGTAGAACGGAGACCTACGAGCAGTACTTC. It encodes CASSRTETYEQYF.

This clone was seen just once. The chain recombines TRBV6-5 with TRBJ2-2; D unresolved. The CDR3 runs 14 residues. Germline lookup yields CDR1 MNHEY and CDR2 SVGAGI. Deletions cut 6 bases from V and 6 bases from J, with 14 bases between. CDR3 amino acids: CASSQTRFAGELFF. The DNA of the CDR3 is TGTGCCAGCAGCCAAACACGATTCGCCGGGGAGCTGTTTTTT.

This sequence joins TRBV6-5 and TRBJ2-2; D is perhaps TRBD2 (6 bases). The V end was cut by 8 bases, the J end by 4 bases, with 14 bases between. Germline V lookup: CDR1 MNHEY, CDR2 SVGAGI. CDR3 length: 14 residues. In nucleotides, the CDR3 is TGTGCCAGCCGGGTGGGGGGAGCCACCGGGGAGCTGTTTTTT. As protein: CASRVGGATGELFF.

The chain joins TRBV19 to TRBJ1-3; D unclear. The V gene's germline CDR1 is LNHDA and CDR2 SQIVND (reference sequence). V gave up 8 bases and J gave up 0 bases, with 8 bases separating them. CDR3 length: 13 residues. The CDR3 sequence is CASRRGSGNTIYF. CDR3 bases: TGTGCCAGTCGTCGGGGCTCTGGAAACACCATATATTTT.

The chain employs TRBV6-4 and TRBJ1-1; the D is unclear. Looked up from germline, CDR1 is MRHNA and CDR2 is SNTAGT. The CDR3 is 13 amino acids. V was clipped by 3 bases and J by 5 bases, with 10 bases between them. The CDR3 here is CASSEGMGTEAFF. The CDR3 nucleotides are TGTGCCAGCAGTGAGGGGATGGGAACTGAAGCTTTCTTT.

The gene calls are TRBV2 and TRBJ2-6, with D perhaps TRBD2 (6 bases). Looked up from germline, CDR1 is SNHLY and CDR2 is FYNNEI. Trimming cost V 2 bases and J 2 bases, with 10 bases left between them. This CDR3 is built from 16 residues. The CDR3 here is CASSEFGGAGANVLTF. CDR3 DNA: TGTGCCAGCAGTGAATTCGGAGGGGCTGGGGCCAACGTCCTGACTTTC.

This chain uses TRBV28 with TRBJ2-5; unclear D gene. The J call is doubtful: the DNA matches TRBJ2-7 better. Germline CDR1 and CDR2: MDHEN and SYDVKM. CDR3 length: 13 amino acids. CDR3 sequence reads: CASSFPPFGEQYF. CDR3 nucleotide sequence: TGTGCCAGCAGTTTCCCTCCTTTTGGCGAGCAGTACTTC.